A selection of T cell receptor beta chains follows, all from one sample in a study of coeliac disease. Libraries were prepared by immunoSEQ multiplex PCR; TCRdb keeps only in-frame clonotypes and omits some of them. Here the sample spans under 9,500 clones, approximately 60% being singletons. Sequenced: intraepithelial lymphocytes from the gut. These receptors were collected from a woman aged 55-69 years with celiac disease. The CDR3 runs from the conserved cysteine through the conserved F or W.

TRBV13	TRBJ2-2	CASSLGPSNTGELFF
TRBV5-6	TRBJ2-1	CASSLQLAGEQFF
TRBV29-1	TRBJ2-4	CSVVPALSAAKNIQYF
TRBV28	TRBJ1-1	CASSPLYDSAEAFF
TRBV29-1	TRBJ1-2	CSVVGQGPLNYGYTF
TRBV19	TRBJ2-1	CASSIGQGGLNEQFF
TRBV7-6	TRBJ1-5	CASRRGNQPQHF
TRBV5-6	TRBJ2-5	CASSPGPGQGIGTQYF
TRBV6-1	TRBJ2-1	CASSEMGLAFEQFF
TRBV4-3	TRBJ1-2	CASSGVSEYGYTF
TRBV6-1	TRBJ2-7	CASSPPGQGRQYF
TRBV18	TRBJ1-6	CASSPRQGQSPLHF
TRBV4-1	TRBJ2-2	CASSQDRGDRPPGELFF
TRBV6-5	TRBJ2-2	CASSFGVATNTGELFF
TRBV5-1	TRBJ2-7	CASSLGTVFSYEQYF
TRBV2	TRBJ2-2	CASSGERGGELFF
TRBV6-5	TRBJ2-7	CASSSRAYEQYF
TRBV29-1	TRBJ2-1	CSVPLARASLLNNEQFF
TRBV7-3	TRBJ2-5	CASSANRGGETQYF
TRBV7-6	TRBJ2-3	CASSLRLADTDTQYF
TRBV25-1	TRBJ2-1	CASSETRREQFF
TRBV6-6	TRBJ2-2	CASSVNTGELFF
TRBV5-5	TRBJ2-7	CASSLDRFDRNEQYF
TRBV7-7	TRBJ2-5	CASSSGDRGLETQYF
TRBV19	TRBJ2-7	CASSIVGQGSYEQYF
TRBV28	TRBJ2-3	CASSASGSRADTQYF
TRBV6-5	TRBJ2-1	CASSPGTSVRDEQFF
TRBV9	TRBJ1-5	CAIKCLRDRPLYSNQPQHF